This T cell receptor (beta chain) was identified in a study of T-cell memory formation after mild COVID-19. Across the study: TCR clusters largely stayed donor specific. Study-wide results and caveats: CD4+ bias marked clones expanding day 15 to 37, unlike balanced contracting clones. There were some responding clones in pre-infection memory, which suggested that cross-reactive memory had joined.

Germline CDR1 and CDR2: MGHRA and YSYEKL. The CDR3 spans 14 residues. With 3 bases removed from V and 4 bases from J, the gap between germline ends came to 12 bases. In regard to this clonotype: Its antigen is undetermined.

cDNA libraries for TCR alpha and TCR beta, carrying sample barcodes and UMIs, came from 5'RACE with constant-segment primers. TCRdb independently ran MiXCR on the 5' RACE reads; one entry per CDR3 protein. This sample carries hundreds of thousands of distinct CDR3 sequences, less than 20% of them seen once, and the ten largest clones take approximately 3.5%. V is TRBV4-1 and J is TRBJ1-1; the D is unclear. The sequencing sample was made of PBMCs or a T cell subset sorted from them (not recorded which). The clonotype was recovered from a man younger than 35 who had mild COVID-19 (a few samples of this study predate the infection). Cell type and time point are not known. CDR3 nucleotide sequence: TGCGCCAGCAGCCAGAGAGGGCTGGGCACTGAAGCTTTCTTT. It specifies CASSQRGLGTEAFF.